A selection of T cell receptor beta chains follows, all from one sample in a study of blood T cells in healthy people across ages. TCRdb analysed the 5' RACE reads with MiXCR anew, one entry per CDR3 protein. The sample yields 850,000 to 950,000 distinct CDR3 sequences, 29% seen once. Source material: blood. These receptors came from a woman aged 80 or over in good health. Both conserved end residues are part of each CDR3. The D gene is left open where the match is weak. Clone size is given for some rows only: seen once, a few or many times, or a class if the clone is expanded.

j_call d_call clone_size v_call cdr3_nt cdr3_aa
TRBJ2-1 TRBD2 . TRBV10-3 TGTGCCATCAGTGGAGGGACTAGCGGCCTCTATGAGCAGTTCTTC CAISGGTSGLYEQFF
TRBJ2-3 . many TRBV7-2 TGTGCCAGCAGCTTAGAGGCCAGTAACACAGATACGCAGTATTTT CASSLEASNTDTQYF
TRBJ2-5 . many TRBV12-3/TRBV12-4 TGTGCCAGCAGTTTAGGGCCAAGGGAAGAGACCCAGTACTTC CASSLGPREETQYF
TRBJ2-1 . . TRBV11-2 TGTGCCAGCAGCTTAGAGGAGCTGGGGCTTGCCTACAATGAGCAGTTCTTC CASSLEELGLAYNEQFF
TRBJ2-1 . . TRBV4-3 TGCGCCAGCAGCCAAGACGGAGCGGCAAGCAATGAGCAGTTCTTC CASSQDGAASNEQFF
TRBJ2-7 . many TRBV6-2/TRBV6-3 TGTGCCAGCAGTTATCCCACACAGGGAGAATCCGAGCAGTACTTC CASSYPTQGESEQYF
TRBJ1-4 TRBD1 many TRBV20-1 TGCAGTGCTAGAGCCCTTGGGGGGCCGGGACAGAAAAATGAAAAACTGTTTTTT CSARALGGPGQKNEKLFF
TRBJ2-7 . few TRBV7-2 TGTGCCAGCAGCTTAGCGCGGGTCCATAGGCGGTACTTC CASSLARVHRRYF
TRBJ2-1 . . TRBV5-1 TGCGCCAGCAGTGGGGGGAGACTAGGTAACAATGAGCAGTTCTTC CASSGGRLGNNEQFF
TRBJ2-1 TRBD2 . TRBV5-1 TGCGCCAGCAGCCCGGGACTAGTGGGCAATGAGCAGTTCTTC CASSPGLVGNEQFF
TRBJ2-1 TRBD1 once TRBV5-1 TGCGCCAGCGGACCCGGGACAGGGGGAGTTGGTGAGCAGTTCTTC CASGPGTGGVGEQFF
TRBJ2-2 . few TRBV6-2/TRBV6-3 TGTGCCAGCCGGCTGACCAGGGCGAACACCGGGGAGCTGTTTTTT CASRLTRANTGELFF
TRBJ2-5 TRBD1 many TRBV7-9 TGTGCCAGCAGCTCAGGGGGCCGGGAGACCCAGTACTTC CASSSGGRETQYF
TRBJ2-1 TRBD2 many TRBV7-2 TGTGCCAGCAGCCCCAATCTAGCGGGGGGGTTCAATGAGCAGTTCTTC CASSPNLAGGFNEQFF
TRBJ2-3 . many TRBV7-2 TGTGCCAGCAGTCCATCACGTCGGGGGCAGTATTTT CASSPSRRGQYF
TRBJ2-3 TRBD1 many TRBV6-4 TGTGCCAGCAGTGCACAGGGGGCAAGCACAGATACGCAGTATTTT CASSAQGASTDTQYF
TRBJ2-7 . . TRBV20-1 TGCAGTGTATCGGGGAGACTTAAGGAGCAGTACTTC CSVSGRLKEQYF
TRBJ1-1 . few TRBV12-3/TRBV12-4 TGTGCCAGCGGGCCGCTAATGAACACTGAAGCTTTCTTT CASGPLMNTEAFF
TRBJ1-2 . few TRBV5-1 TGCGCCAGCAGCTTGGAACTGGACAAGAATATTGGCGGCTACACCTTC CASSLELDKNIGGYTF
TRBJ2-3 TRBD1 . TRBV12-3/TRBV12-4 TGTGCCAGCAGTTTGGGGACAGATGTGCAGTATTTT CASSLGTDVQYF
TRBJ2-1 . few TRBV20-1 TGCAGTGCTGACGTGCAGGGATCCTACAATGAGCAGTTCTTC CSADVQGSYNEQFF
TRBJ1-2 . . TRBV3-1 TGTGCCAGCAGCCAAGGGGGAATGAAGGGCCGCCTTACGAACACCTTC CASSQGGMKGRLTNTF
TRBJ2-1 TRBD1 . TRBV7-2 TGTGCCAGCAGCTTAGGTCGGACAGGGGGGCAGTTCTTC CASSLGRTGGQFF
TRBJ2-5 . . TRBV7-9 TGTGCCAGCAGCTCCAGCCGACAGTACCAAGAGACCCAGTACTTC CASSSSRQYQETQYF
TRBJ2-1 . . TRBV30 TGTGCCGTCCGGGCATGGAGTGAGCAGTTCTTC CAVRAWSEQFF
TRBJ2-5 TRBD2 . TRBV5-1 TGCGCCAGCAGCTTACCCACTAACGGGGGGAATGAGCAGTACTTC CASSLPTNGGNEQYF
TRBJ1-2 . once TRBV5-1 TGCGCCAGCGCCGTTACTGGGCCCCCGAGGGATGGCTACACCTTC CASAVTGPPRDGYTF
TRBJ2-5 . few TRBV20-1 TGCAGTGCTTCAAGAGGGACAAGAGAGACCCAGTACTTC CSASRGTRETQYF
TRBJ1-5 . . TRBV27 TGTGCCAGCAGTCCGACTTATAGCAATCTGCCCCAGCATTTT CASSPTYSNLPQHF
TRBJ2-5 . . TRBV4-1 TGCGCCAGCAGCCCATCAACAGGGTGGTCGGGGGAGACCCCGTACTTC CASSPSTGWSGETPYF
TRBJ2-1 TRBD1 . TRBV5-4 TGTGCCAGCAGCTTGGCCGTACGAACAGGGGATGGTGAGCAGTTCTTC CASSLAVRTGDGEQFF
TRBJ1-2 . many TRBV7-2 TGTGCCAGCAGCTTAGGAGGGGCTACTAACTATGGCTACACCTTC CASSLGGATNYGYTF
TRBJ2-3 . many TRBV11-2 TGTGCCAGCAGCAACAGGGAGAGTACGCAGTATTTT CASSNRESTQYF
TRBJ2-1 TRBD1 . TRBV6-6 TGTGCCAGCAGTGCCCGGGACAGGGCGCGATGGGAGCAGTTATTC CASSARDRARWEQLF
TRBJ2-5 TRBD2 many TRBV29-1 TGCAGCCCCGGGACTAAGGAGACCCAGTACTTC CSPGTKETQYF
TRBJ2-3 . . TRBV4-2 TGTGCCAGCAGCCAAGATGGAGGGGCGGAGGGCACAGATACGCAGTATTTT CASSQDGGAEGTDTQYF
TRBJ2-5 . few TRBV28 TGTGCCAGCAGCCCCACAGCCAATGAGCAGTACTTC CASSPTANEQYF
TRBJ1-4 . many TRBV7-9 TGTGCCAGCAGCTTATATGTCCAGAGTAATGAAAAACTGTTTTTT CASSLYVQSNEKLFF
TRBJ1-2 . many TRBV30 TGTGCCTATAAAGGGGAAGGCTACACCTTC CAYKGEGYTF
TRBJ1-2 TRBD1 . TRBV6-1 TGTGCCAGCATCGGAACCGGGACAGGGTATGGCTACACCTTC CASIGTGTGYGYTF
TRBJ2-1 . . TRBV7-3 TGTGCCAGCAGCTTAGGCCTTCACAATGAGCAGTTCTTC CASSLGLHNEQFF
TRBJ2-1 TRBD2 many TRBV4-3 TGCGCCAGCAGCCAAGAACGAAGTCGGCTAGCGGGGGGGATTTACAATGAGCAGTTCTTC CASSQERSRLAGGIYNEQFF
TRBJ1-6 . . TRBV7-9 TGTGCCAGCAGTCGACCTGGGAGGGGAGCACCTCTCCACTTT CASSRPGRGAPLHF
TRBJ1-1 . few TRBV6-2/TRBV6-3 TGTGCCAGCAGTTACCGACTGGGGATAACGGAGAACACTGAAGCTTTCTTT CASSYRLGITENTEAFF
TRBJ2-5 . many TRBV5-5 TGTGCCAGCAGCTGGGCCGAACAAGAGACCCAGTACTTC CASSWAEQETQYF
TRBJ2-7 TRBD2 many TRBV7-2 TGTGCCAGCAGCTTATCAGCTAGCGGGGGCGCCGGGTTCTACGAGCAGTACTTC CASSLSASGGAGFYEQYF
TRBJ2-1 . many TRBV27 TGTGCCAGCAGTTCGGTCACCGAAGGGGCTAGCTTTTACAATGAGCAGTTCTTC CASSSVTEGASFYNEQFF
TRBJ1-1 . few TRBV7-2 TGTGCCAGCAGCGCGCCGACAAGGAACACTGAAGCTTTCTTT CASSAPTRNTEAFF
TRBJ2-3 . many TRBV7-9 TGTGCCAGCAGCTTAGTGGGGGCCCTCACAGATACGCAGTATTTT CASSLVGALTDTQYF
TRBJ2-1 . . TRBV7-9 TGTGCCGGCGGCCCTCCCAGGGACTACAATGAGCAGTTCTTC CAGGPPRDYNEQFF
TRBJ2-1 TRBD2 many TRBV19 TGTGCCAGTAGTCCGGGACTAGTCCTATTTGGTGAGCAGTTCTTC CASSPGLVLFGEQFF
TRBJ1-1 . . TRBV10-1 TGCGCCAGCAGTGAAGGGAACACTGAAGCTTTCTTT CASSEGNTEAFF
TRBJ1-5 . few TRBV20-1 TGCAGTGCTAGAGACGGGGTTAGCAATCAGCCCCAGCATTTT CSARDGVSNQPQHF